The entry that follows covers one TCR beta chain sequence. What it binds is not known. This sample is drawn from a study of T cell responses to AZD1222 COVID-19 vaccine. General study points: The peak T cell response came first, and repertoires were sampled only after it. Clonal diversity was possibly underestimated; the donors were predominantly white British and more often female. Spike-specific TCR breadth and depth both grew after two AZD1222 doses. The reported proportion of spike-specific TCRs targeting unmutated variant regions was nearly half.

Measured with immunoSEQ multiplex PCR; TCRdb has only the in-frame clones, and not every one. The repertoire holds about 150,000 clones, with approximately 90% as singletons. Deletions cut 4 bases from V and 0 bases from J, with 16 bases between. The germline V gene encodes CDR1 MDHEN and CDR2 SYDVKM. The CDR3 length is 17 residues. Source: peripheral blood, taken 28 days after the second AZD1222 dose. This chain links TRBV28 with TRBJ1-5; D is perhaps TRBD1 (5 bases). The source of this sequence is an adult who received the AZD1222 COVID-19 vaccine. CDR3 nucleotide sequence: TGTGCCAGCAGTTCCTGGTTGCAGGGTGATAGCAATCAGCCCCAGCATTTT. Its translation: CASSSWLQGDSNQPQHF.